The text below deals with one T cell receptor beta chain. Its specificity is unknown. The CDR3 runs to 14 residues. From germline, CDR1 is SGHRS and CDR2 YFSETQ. V lost 8 bases to trimming and J lost 1 base; unmatched junction nucleotides: 5. This record belongs to a study of cytomegalovirus exposure and HLA in healthy donors. Study-level results: In a later analysis, first-cohort TCR clusters were found to tend to co-occur in the approximately 120 validation repertoires. Rare TCR sequences dominated, though some public TCRs recurred in many donors.

Sequenced by immunoSEQ multiplex PCR; TCRdb stores in-frame clones only, minus some. The table lists under 200,000 clones, about 81% of them singletons. The sample was PBMCs. This receptor was obtained from a woman in her twenties or thirties in good health and CMV-seronegative. The chain carries TRBV5-1 and TRBJ2-3; 9 bases match TRBD2. The CDR3 here is CASWSSGGTDTQYF. The CDR3 region has the DNA TGCGCCAGTTGGTCTAGCGGGGGCACAGATACGCAGTATTTT.